A single sample is the source of the 18 T cell receptor beta chains below, sequenced in a study of T cell responses to AZD1222 COVID-19 vaccine. The method was immunoSEQ multiplex PCR; TCRdb's version includes in-frame clones alone and lacks a portion of them. The sample has about 160,000 clones; around nine tenths are singletons. Sequencing was performed on peripheral blood, taken 28 days after the second AZD1222 dose. These receptor sequences come from an adult who received the AZD1222 COVID-19 vaccine.

This chain connects TRBV18 to TRBJ1-1; the D gene is possibly TRBD1 (6 bases). The ends were cut back, 3 bases at V and 6 bases at J, with 17 bases in the middle. The length of the CDR3 is 15 residues. Germline CDR1 is KGHSH and CDR2 is LQKENI. Written as DNA, the CDR3 is TGTGCCAGCTCACCGATGGGGGCCGACGGAGCTGAAGCTTTCTTT. This translates into CASSPMGADGAEAFF.

The rearrangement links TRBV6-6 to TRBJ1-3, with a weak D call TRBD1 (6 bases). Germline V gene data show CDR1 as MNHNY and CDR2 as SVGAGI (reference sequence). V was shortened by 4 bases and J by 0 bases, with 10 bases between the two germline ends. The CDR3 extends over 15 amino acids. CDR3 sequence: CASSLGAHSGNTIYF. In nucleotides, the CDR3 is TGTGCCAGCAGTTTGGGGGCACACTCTGGAAACACCATATATTTT.

Regarding this clone: Compared with germline, one end of the junction differs, possibly owing to a read error. The chain is built from TRBV9 and TRBJ1-1; D gene uncertain. The CDR3 has 15 amino acids. Germline CDR1 is SGDLS and CDR2 is YYNGEE. CDR3 in amino acids: CASSVVGELNAEAFF. The CDR3 nucleotides read TGTGCCAGCAGCGTAGTCGGGGAACTGAACGCTGAAGCTTTCTTT.

The chain recombines TRBV5-1 with TRBJ1-5; unclear D gene. Trimming pared 0 bases from V and 2 bases from J, leaving 9 bases between. The germline gives CDR1 SGHRS, CDR2 YFSETQ. The CDR3 sequence is 15 residues long. CDR3 in amino acids: CASSLAGVGNQPQHF. CDR3 sequence (DNA): TGCGCCAGCAGCTTGGCCGGGGTAGGCAATCAGCCCCAGCATTTT.

The chain employs TRBV7-9 and TRBJ1-6; D may be TRBD1 (5 bases). The CDR3 is 13 amino acids. Trimming shortened V by 5 bases and J by 8 bases, and 10 bases separated the two germline ends. Germline V CDR1 and CDR2: SEHNR, FQNEAQ (reference sequence). The CDR3 loop reads CASSTGRDSPLHF. The CDR3 bases are TGTGCCAGCAGCACGGGACGTGATTCACCCCTCCACTTT.

Remarks on this clone: A read error may account for a junction end that differs from germline. This chain uses TRBV7-7 with TRBJ2-2, with D unresolved. Germline-derived CDR1 and CDR2 are SSHAT and FNYEAQ (reference sequence). The CDR3 has 15 amino acids. In nucleotides, the CDR3 is TGTGCTAGCAGCCAAGGGTTTGAGAACACCGGGGAGCTGTTTTTT. It codes for CASSQGFENTGELFF.

This clone was seen only once. The chain is built from TRBV7-9 and TRBJ2-1; 8 bases agree with TRBD1. This CDR3 has 15 residues. Germline CDR1 reads SEHNR; CDR2 reads FQNEAQ (reference sequence). With 3 bases clipped from V and 0 bases from J, the junction kept 1 base outside the gene matches. For the CDR3, the DNA is TGTGCCAGCAGCTTGGGACAGGTCTCCTACAATGAGCAGTTCTTC. It yields the protein CASSLGQVSYNEQFF.

The chain uses TRBV2 and TRBJ1-6, with TRBD1 matching 10 bases. Germline values: CDR1 SNHLY, CDR2 FYNNEI. Trimming took 8 bases from V and 7 from J; bases not matched to a gene: 8. This CDR3 region has 15 residues. The CDR3 DNA reads TGTGCCAGCTCCACCCAGGGACAGGGGAATTCACCCCTCCACTTT. Encoded protein: CASSTQGQGNSPLHF. Filled out from reference TRBV2 and TRBJ1-6, the complete variable domain reads EPEVTQTPSHQVTQMGQEVILRCVPISNHLYFYWYRQILGQKVEFLVSFYNNEISEKSEIFDDQFSVERPDGSNFTLKIRSTKLEDSAMYFCASSTQGQGNSPLHFGNGTRLTVT.

The V gene is TRBV7-2, the J gene TRBJ1-2; 7 bases agree with TRBD1. J was trimmed by 4 bases and V by 1 base; bases with no gene match: 3. The CDR3 has 14 residues. Germline loops: CDR1 SGHTA, CDR2 FQGNSA. The CDR3 reads CASSLEAGGYGYTF. In DNA, the CDR3 is TGTGCCAGCAGCTTAGAGGCAGGGGGCTATGGCTACACCTTC.

The chain recombines TRBV14 with TRBJ1-2, with TRBD1 identical over 7 bases. CDR3 length: 17 residues. Per germline, CDR1 SGHDN and CDR2 FVKESK. Trimming cost V 5 bases and J 1 base; bases outside gene matches: 13. The CDR3 nucleotides are TGTGCCAGCAGCACTACAGGGGCCGCCGCACGTAACTATGGCTACACCTTC. Translating it yields CASSTTGAAARNYGYTF.

This sequence joins TRBV11-2 and TRBJ1-3; no clear D gene. V lost 2 bases and J lost 0, with 20 bases in between. Germline CDR1 reads SGHAT; CDR2 reads FQNNGV. The CDR3 runs to 19 residues. CDR3 region: CASSLWSPGETFSGNTIYF. The DNA for the CDR3 is TGTGCCAGCAGCTTATGGTCGCCAGGCGAGACATTCTCTGGAAACACCATATATTTT.

The chain combines TRBV6-5 with TRBJ2-1; D is perhaps TRBD2 (5 bases). Germline assignment: CDR1 MNHEY and CDR2 SVGAGI. V was clipped by 8 bases and J by 4 bases, with 6 bases between them. The CDR3 covers 11 residues. The CDR3 spells CASGEYNEQFF. Written as DNA, the CDR3 is TGTGCCAGCGGGGAGTACAATGAGCAGTTCTTC.

V usage is TRBV18 and J usage is TRBJ1-2; D perhaps matches TRBD1 (5 bases). V lost 5 bases and J lost 9, with 10 bases in between. Germline CDR1 is KGHSH and CDR2 is LQKENI. The CDR3 totals 11 residues. The CDR3 coding sequence is TGTGCCAGCTCATATCAGGGAAGCTACACCTTC. It encodes CASSYQGSYTF.

Comment on this clone: The junction departs from germline at one end; a sequencing error may be responsible. The V call is TRBV11-2, the J call TRBJ1-1; no clear D. This CDR3 spans 14 amino acids. Germline V CDR1 and CDR2: SGHAT, FQNNGV. The CDR3 coding sequence is TGTGCCAGCAGCCTGGGGAGGTCGAACACTGAAGCTCTCTTT. This sequence encodes CASSLGRSNTEALF.

The CDR3 region has the DNA TGTGCCAGCAGCTGGGGGGCGAACACTGAAGCTTTCTTT. Translated: CASSWGANTEAFF. The chain links TRBV7-2 to TRBJ1-1; D may be TRBD1 (6 bases). CDR1 SGHTA and CDR2 FQGNSA come from the germline V gene. The CDR3 sequence is 13 residues long. V lost 4 bases, J lost 1 base, and 7 bases lay in between.

The rearrangement uses TRBV5-5 and TRBJ1-5; the D gene is possibly TRBD1 (5 bases). Germline V CDR1 and CDR2: SGHKS, YYEKEE (reference sequence). Trimming stripped 2 bases from V and 4 bases from J, with 10 bases between. This CDR3 has 14 residues. The CDR3 sequence: CASSLAGGNQPQHF. CDR3 coding DNA: TGTGCCAGCAGCTTAGCGGGGGGGAATCAGCCCCAGCATTTT.

The chain is built from TRBV5-1 and TRBJ1-2; D possibly corresponds to TRBD1 (5 bases). V was clipped by 3 bases and J by 10 bases, with 10 bases between them. Germline loops: CDR1 SGHRS, CDR2 YFSETQ. This CDR3 is built from 11 residues. CDR3 sequence reads: CASSSETDYTF. DNA for the CDR3: TGCGCCAGCAGCTCGGAGACAGACTACACCTTC.

The chain recombines TRBV6-5 with TRBJ2-7, with unresolved D. This CDR3 is built from 13 residues. The germline V and J ends were trimmed by 0 bases and 3 bases, with 6 bases remaining between them. CDR1 is MNHEY, CDR2 SVGAGI, per germline. CDR3 region: CASSYSVFYEQYF. The CDR3 DNA follows: TGTGCCAGCAGTTACTCCGTCTTCTACGAGCAGTACTTC.